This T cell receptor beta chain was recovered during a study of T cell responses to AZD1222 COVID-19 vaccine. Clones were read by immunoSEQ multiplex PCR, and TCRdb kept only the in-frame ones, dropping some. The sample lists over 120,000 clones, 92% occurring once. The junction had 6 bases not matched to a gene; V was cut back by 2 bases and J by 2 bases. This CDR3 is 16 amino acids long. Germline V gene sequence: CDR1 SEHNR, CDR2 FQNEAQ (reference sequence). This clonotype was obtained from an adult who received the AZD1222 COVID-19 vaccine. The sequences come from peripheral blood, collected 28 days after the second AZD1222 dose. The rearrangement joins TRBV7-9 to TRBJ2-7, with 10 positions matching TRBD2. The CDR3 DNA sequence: TGTGCCAGCAGCTTAAAAGCGGGAGGGGTGACCTACGAGCAGTACTTC. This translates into CASSLKAGGVTYEQYF.